These T cell receptor beta chains were read from a single sample in a study of blood T cells in healthy people across ages. TCRdb reanalysed the 5' RACE reads using MiXCR and keeps one entry per CDR3 protein. The sample lists 550,000 to 600,000 distinct CDR3 sequences, roughly 43% seen once, with approximately 23% in the top ten. The specimen was blood. The receptors stem from a man of 80 years or more in good health. Both conserved end residues are part of each CDR3. D genes are given only for firm matches. Clone sizes are given selectively: once, few, many, or a class where the clone is expanded.

j_call clone_size v_call d_call cdr3_aa cdr3_nt
TRBJ2-3 - TRBV6-5 TRBD2 CASSYGTSGRQYTQYF TGTGCCAGCAGTTACGGGACTAGCGGGAGACAATATACGCAGTATTTT
TRBJ1-2 - TRBV20-1 - CSARETAGGYTF TGCAGTGCTAGAGAGACGGCGGGCGGCTACACCTTC
TRBJ2-6 - TRBV3-1 - CASSQGAVRTSGANVLTF TGTGCCAGCAGCCAAGGTGCCGTCAGAACCTCTGGGGCCAACGTCCTGACTTTC
TRBJ2-7 once TRBV6-5 - CASSTKISDEQYF TGTGCCAGCAGTACCAAGATTAGCGACGAGCAGTATTTC
TRBJ2-1 - TRBV7-3 TRBD1 CASSRQGWDGQFF TGTGCCAGCAGCAGACAGGGGTGGGATGGGCAGTTCTTC
TRBJ1-6 few TRBV27 TRBD1 CASSRRGDRGFSPLHF TGTGCCAGCAGCAGGAGAGGGGACAGGGGGTTTTCACCCCTCCACTTT
TRBJ2-7 - TRBV6-5 TRBD1 CASVQGTGGLGEQYF TGTGCCAGCGTTCAGGGGACAGGGGGCCTTGGCGAGCAGTACTTC
TRBJ2-2 few TRBV7-2 TRBD2 CASSLTSGSTGELFF TGTGCCAGCAGCTTGACTAGCGGGAGCACCGGGGAGCTGTTTTTT
TRBJ2-7 - TRBV15 - CATSREPSYEQYF TGTGCCACCAGCAGAGAACCCTCCTACGAGCAGTACTTC
TRBJ1-6 few TRBV7-9 TRBD1 CASSLTGGHSPLHF TGTGCCAGCAGCTTGACAGGGGGACATTCACCCCTCCACTTT